The clone carrying this T cell receptor (beta chain) has at least ten counts. Germline V gene sequence: CDR1 SQVTM, CDR2 ANQGSEA. V gave up 3 bases and J gave up 4 bases, with 6 bases separating them. This CDR3 has 11 residues. This sample was included in a study of CDR3 diversity in severe acne. One entry per CDR3 protein, called by TCRdb with MiXCR from the PCR reads. The profile shows more than 70,000 distinct CDR3 sequences, less than 65% of them singletons. The rearrangement uses TRBV29-1 and TRBJ1-1; D uncertain. The source material was blood. The sequence derives from a male donor with severe acne vulgaris. CDR3 coding DNA: TGCAGCGTTGAGGGCTCCACTGAAGCTTTCTTT. Translation gives CSVEGSTEAFF.